The next 17 T cell receptor beta chains were all read from a single sample in a study of blood T cell repertoires in COVID-19. Sequencing used immunoSEQ multiplex PCR; TCRdb keeps in-frame clones, though not all of them. The sample holds about 64,000 clones, 65% to 80% seen once. Sequencing was done on a sample of peripheral blood. These TCRs come from a human donor in a cohort sampled during active COVID-19.

This sequence joins TRBV5-1 and TRBJ2-2, with 8 bases lining up with TRBD1. Trimming removed 4 bases from V and 5 bases from J; junction bases left unmatched: 4. Germline V lookup: CDR1 SGHRS, CDR2 YFSETQ. This CDR3 contains 14 residues. DNA of the CDR3: TGCGCCAGCAGCCAAAACAGGGGGACCGGGGAGCTGTTTTTT. Translation gives CASSQNRGTGELFF.

A remark on this clone: This same CDR3 is encoded by further DNA sequences in the sample. This sequence joins TRBV10-3 and TRBJ1-1; D is unresolved. Trimming removed 4 bases from V and 4 bases from J, with 7 bases in between. The CDR3 loop spans 12 amino acids. The germline V gene encodes CDR1 ENHRY and CDR2 SYGVKD. CDR3 in amino acids: CAISAGGTEAFF. The CDR3 DNA reads as TGTGCCATCAGTGCGGGTGGCACTGAAGCTTTCTTT.

The chain combines TRBV4-2 with TRBJ2-2; 9 bases agree with TRBD2. Germline V gene sequence: CDR1 LGHNA, CDR2 YNFKEQ. The CDR3 sequence is 15 residues long. Trimming cost V 5 bases and J 1 base; bases outside gene matches: 2. CDR3 coding DNA: TGTGCCAGCAGCGAAGCGGGGGGGAACACCGGGGAGCTGTTTTTT. This encodes CASSEAGGNTGELFF.

The chain links TRBV6-1 to TRBJ1-5; D unresolved. There are 15 residues in the CDR3. The V and J ends lost 2 bases and 4 bases respectively, with 12 bases between them. The germline V gene encodes CDR1 MNHNS and CDR2 SASEGT. The CDR3 nucleotides read TGTGCCAGCAGTGAAATAGAAGTAGAGAATCAGCCCCAGCATTTT. Its protein is CASSEIEVENQPQHF.

The genes are TRBV9 and TRBJ2-3, with 7 bases aligning to TRBD2. Trimming took 0 bases from V and 1 from J; bases not matched to a gene: 8. In germline, CDR1 is SGDLS, CDR2 YYNGEE. CDR3 length: 17 amino acids. The CDR3 region is CASSVDRSGARTDTQYF. CDR3 nucleotide sequence: TGTGCCAGCAGCGTAGATCGAAGCGGGGCCCGCACAGATACGCAGTATTTT.

The chain carries TRBV6-5 and TRBJ1-2; TRBD1 aligns across 8 bases. The CDR3 sequence is 12 residues long. Germline V gene data show CDR1 as MNHEY and CDR2 as SVGAGI. J was trimmed by 8 bases and V by 6 bases; bases with no gene match: 5. CDR3 nucleotides: TGTGCCAGCAGCGCGGGACAGGACGGCTACACCTTC. It yields the protein CASSAGQDGYTF.

The chain carries TRBV11-2 and TRBJ1-1, with 9 nucleotides matching TRBD1. Germline V gene sequence: CDR1 SGHAT, CDR2 FQNNGV. This CDR3 has 15 residues. V shed 2 bases, J shed 4 bases, and the junction held 5 bases outside the gene matches. In nucleotides, the CDR3 is TGTGCCAGCAGCTTATTAACAGGGGGCCTCACTGAAGCTTTCTTT. This codes for CASSLLTGGLTEAFF.

V gene TRBV10-3 combines with J gene TRBJ1-4, with D uncertain. The germline V and J ends were trimmed by 0 bases and 3 bases, with 8 bases remaining between them. CDR1 and CDR2 (germline): ENHRY, SYGVKD. This CDR3 comprises 15 residues. CDR3 region: CAISESGGPNEKLFF. For the CDR3, the DNA is TGTGCCATCAGTGAGTCTGGCGGTCCTAATGAAAAACTGTTTTTT.

By share of the sample, this clone is medium-sized (0.01 to 0.1%). This sequence joins TRBV6-1 and TRBJ2-3, with 8 nucleotides matching TRBD1. V lost 4 bases and J lost 4; bases outside the gene matches: 10. The V gene's germline CDR1 is MNHNS and CDR2 SASEGT. This CDR3 region has 16 residues. The CDR3 DNA reads as TGTGCCAGCAGTGTCCCCCGGACAGGGATAGCAGATACGCAGTATTTT. It is translated as CASSVPRTGIADTQYF.

The chain combines TRBV19 with TRBJ2-3; TRBD2 is a possible D gene (6 bases). This CDR3 is 16 amino acids long. Trimming pared 6 bases from V and 2 bases from J, leaving 18 bases between. Germline lookup yields CDR1 LNHDA and CDR2 SQIVND (reference sequence). The CDR3 coding sequence is TGTGCCAGTAGCTCCCGGACTACGATGGTCACAGATACGCAGTATTTT. As protein: CASSSRTTMVTDTQYF.

The gene calls are TRBV4-1 and TRBJ2-5; 9 nucleotides match TRBD1. With V trimmed by 1 base and J by 4 bases, 7 bases remained unmatched. Germline loops: CDR1 MGHRA, CDR2 YSYEKL. This CDR3 region has 16 residues. The CDR3: CASSQVRTGAGETQYF. In DNA form, the CDR3 reads TGCGCCAGCAGCCAAGTTCGGACAGGGGCGGGAGAGACCCAGTACTTC.

A remark on this clone: Other DNA sequences in this specimen translate into the identical CDR3. The V gene is TRBV2, the J gene TRBJ2-5; 9 bases fit TRBD2. This CDR3 has 15 amino acids. Per germline, CDR1 SNHLY and CDR2 FYNNEI. The V and J ends lost 2 bases and 5 bases, in that order; junction bases with no gene match: 6. This CDR3 is CASSEPAGGRETQYF. The CDR3 bases are TGTGCCAGCAGTGAACCGGCGGGGGGGCGGGAGACCCAGTACTTC.

The chain employs TRBV19 and TRBJ2-2, with TRBD2 matching over 12 bases. Germline CDR1 and CDR2: LNHDA and SQIVND (reference sequence). The CDR3 has 17 amino acids. V trimming: 3 bases; J trimming: 4 bases; junction bases outside the gene matches: 6. The CDR3 nucleotides read TGTGCCAGTAGTATCTTTCTAGCGGGGGGGCCCACCGGGGAGCTGTTTTTT. Protein sequence: CASSIFLAGGPTGELFF.

The rearrangement joins TRBV10-1 to TRBJ1-6; unclear D gene. The CDR3 extends over 14 amino acids. Looked up from germline, CDR1 is WNHNN and CDR2 is SYGVQD (reference sequence). V lost 4 bases and J lost 7, with 11 bases in between. The CDR3 nucleotides are TGCGCCAGCAGTGTAGAGCGAGGGAATTCACCCCTCCACTTT. Translated: CASSVERGNSPLHF.

The V gene is TRBV7-9, the J gene TRBJ1-3; D is unresolved. Germline loops: CDR1 SEHNR, CDR2 FQNEAQ (reference sequence). CDR3 length equals 12 residues. The V end was cut by 4 bases, the J end by 2 bases, with 3 bases between. CDR3 in amino acids: CASSSTGNTIYF. CDR3 DNA: TGTGCCAGCAGCTCTACTGGAAACACCATATATTTT.

V is TRBV7-6 and J is TRBJ2-5, with TRBD2 matching over 9 bases. The CDR3 totals 17 residues. Germline values: CDR1 SGHVS, CDR2 FNYEAQ. Unmatched junction bases numbered 12, after V lost 2 bases and J lost 5 bases. CDR3 DNA sequence: TGTGCCAGCAGCTTATCCTCTCGCGGGGGGGCGCGCGAGACCCAGTACTTC. This translates into CASSLSSRGGARETQYF. The full variable domain, in which reference TRBV7-6 and TRBJ2-5 provide the parts outside the CDR3, is GAGVSQSPRYKVTKRGQDVALRCDPISGHVSLYWYRQALGQGPEFLTYFNYEAQQDKSGLPNDRFSAERPEGSISTLTIQRTEQRDSAMYRCASSLSSRGGARETQYFGPGTRLLVL.

This clone was recorded once. The sample carries other DNA sequences with the same CDR3. This chain joins TRBV12-3 or TRBV12-4 and TRBJ1-4; D unresolved. The length of the CDR3 is 12 residues. V lost 6 bases to trimming and J lost 8 bases, with 10 bases between them. The CDR3 DNA follows: TGTGCCAGCAGCCCGGGTGGAGAAAAACTGTTTTTT. Translated: CASSPGGEKLFF.